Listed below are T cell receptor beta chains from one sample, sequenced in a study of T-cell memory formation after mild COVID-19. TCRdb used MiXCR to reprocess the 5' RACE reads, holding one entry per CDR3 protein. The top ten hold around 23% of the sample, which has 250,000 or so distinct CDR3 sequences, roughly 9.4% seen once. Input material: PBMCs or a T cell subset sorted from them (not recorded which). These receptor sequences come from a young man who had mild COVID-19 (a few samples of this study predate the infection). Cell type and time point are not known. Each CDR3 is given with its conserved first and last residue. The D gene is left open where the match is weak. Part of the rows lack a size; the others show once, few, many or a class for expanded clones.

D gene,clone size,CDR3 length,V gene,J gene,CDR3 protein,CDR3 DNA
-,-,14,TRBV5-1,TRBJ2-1,CASSLQGPINEQFF,TGCGCCAGCAGCTTGCAGGGACCAATCAATGAGCAGTTCTTC
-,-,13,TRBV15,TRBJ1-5,CATSRVGDQPQHF,TGTGCCACCAGCAGAGTGGGGGATCAGCCCCAGCATTTT
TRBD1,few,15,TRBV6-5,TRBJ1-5,CASSPQGANNQPQHF,TGTGCCAGCAGTCCACAGGGGGCCAACAATCAGCCCCAGCATTTT
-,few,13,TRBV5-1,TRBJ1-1,CASSWQGNTEAFF,TGCGCCAGCAGCTGGCAGGGGAACACTGAAGCTTTCTTT
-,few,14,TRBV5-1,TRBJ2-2,CASSLEGSAGELFF,TGCGCCAGCAGCTTAGAAGGGAGTGCCGGGGAGCTGTTTTTT
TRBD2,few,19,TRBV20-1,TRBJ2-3,CSARDLAWTSGGAADTQYF,TGCAGTGCTAGAGATCTCGCATGGACTAGCGGGGGGGCCGCAGATACGCAGTATTTT
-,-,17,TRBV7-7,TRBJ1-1,CASSLQVHGQRNTEAFF,TGTGCCAGCAGCTTACAGGTGCACGGACAGAGGAACACTGAAGCTTTCTTT
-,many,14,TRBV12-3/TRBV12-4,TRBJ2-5,CASSPGGPQETQYF,TGTGCCAGCAGTCCCGGGGGGCCCCAAGAGACCCAGTACTTC
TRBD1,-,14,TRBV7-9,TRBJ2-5,CASGGTAIQETQYF,TGTGCCAGCGGTGGGACAGCGATACAAGAGACCCAGTACTTC
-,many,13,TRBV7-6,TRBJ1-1,CASSLTGVTEAFF,TGTGCCAGCAGCTTAACCGGTGTCACTGAAGCTTTCTTT
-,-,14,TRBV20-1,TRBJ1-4,CSARDRREGVGLFF,TGCAGTGCTAGAGATAGGAGGGAGGGGGTCGGACTGTTTTTT
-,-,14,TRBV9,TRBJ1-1,CASSPRQDLSEAFF,TGTGCCAGCAGCCCCCGACAGGATCTCTCTGAAGCTTTCTTT
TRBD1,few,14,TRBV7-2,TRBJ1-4,CASSRTGGHEKLFF,TGTGCCAGCAGCAGAACAGGGGGACACGAAAAACTGTTTTTT
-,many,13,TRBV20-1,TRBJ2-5,CSAFIRGGETQYF,TGCAGTGCCTTTATCCGGGGAGGAGAGACCCAGTACTTC
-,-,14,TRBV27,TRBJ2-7,CASRPIRGAYEQYF,TGTGCCAGCAGACCCATCCGAGGGGCCTACGAGCAGTACTTC
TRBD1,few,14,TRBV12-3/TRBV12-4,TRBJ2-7,CASSPGQLPYEQYF,TGTGCCAGCAGTCCGGGACAGTTACCCTACGAGCAGTACTTC
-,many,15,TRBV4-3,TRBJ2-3,CASSQSRDPPYTQYF,TGCGCCAGCAGCCAGTCCCGGGACCCTCCTTATACGCAGTATTTT
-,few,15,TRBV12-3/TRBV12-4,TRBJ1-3,CASSLDDHRGNTIYF,TGTGCCAGCAGTTTGGACGACCATCGCGGAAACACCATATATTTT
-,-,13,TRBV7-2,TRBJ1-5,CASSATENQPQHF,TGTGCCAGCAGCGCGACAGAAAATCAGCCCCAGCATTTT
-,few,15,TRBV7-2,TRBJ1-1,CASSSRAALGTEAFF,TGTGCCAGCAGCTCTAGGGCGGCACTCGGCACTGAAGCTTTCTTT
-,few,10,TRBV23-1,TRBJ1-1,CAPPISEAFF,TGCGCCCCCCCAATCAGTGAAGCTTTCTTT
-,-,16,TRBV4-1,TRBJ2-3,CASSHSRQDLTDTQYF,TGCGCCAGCAGCCATTCCCGACAAGACCTAACAGATACGCAGTATTTT
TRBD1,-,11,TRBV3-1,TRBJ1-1,CASSGQGEAFF,TGTGCCAGCAGCGGACAGGGAGAAGCTTTCTTT
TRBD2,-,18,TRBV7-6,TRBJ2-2,CASSLGGLAALGTGELFF,TGTGCCAGCAGCTTAGGGGGACTAGCGGCCCTAGGGACCGGGGAGCTGTTTTTT
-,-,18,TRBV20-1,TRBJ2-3,CSARALEVSVYPTDTQYF,TGCAGTGCTAGAGCTCTAGAAGTGAGCGTCTATCCCACAGATACGCAGTATTTT
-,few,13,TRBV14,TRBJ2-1,CASSQVLVGEQFF,TGTGCCAGCAGCCAAGTCTTAGTCGGTGAGCAGTTCTTC
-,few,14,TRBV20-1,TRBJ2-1,CSARIGASYNEQFF,TGCAGTGCTAGAATCGGCGCCTCCTACAATGAGCAGTTCTTC
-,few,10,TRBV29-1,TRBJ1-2,CSAYLYGYTF,TGCAGCGCCTACCTTTATGGCTACACCTTC
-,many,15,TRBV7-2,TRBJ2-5,CASSQQRAPEETQYF,TGTGCCAGCAGCCAACAGCGGGCCCCCGAGGAGACCCAGTACTTC
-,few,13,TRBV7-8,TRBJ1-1,CASSFGRATEAFF,TGTGCCAGCAGCTTCGGTAGGGCCACTGAAGCTTTCTTT
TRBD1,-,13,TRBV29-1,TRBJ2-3,CSVNRGQGDTQYF,TGCAGCGTGAACAGGGGACAGGGAGATACGCAGTATTTT
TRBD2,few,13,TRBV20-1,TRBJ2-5,CSARAGGQETQYF,TGCAGTGCTAGAGCGGGGGGTCAAGAGACCCAGTACTTC